Listed here are 10 T cell receptor beta chains from one sample, sequenced in a study of CD4+ T cells in melanoma. Only in-frame clones appear in the TCRdb table, and some are missing; sequencing was by immunoSEQ multiplex PCR. The data contain about 16,000 clones, roughly three quarters of them singletons. The source material was cells from a culture (not recorded whether cultured in vitro). These receptors all stem from a human donor with melanoma.

The genes are TRBV7-6 and TRBJ1-6; D may be TRBD1 (5 bases). The germline CDR1 and CDR2 sequences are SGHVS and FNYEAQ. The CDR3 consists of 13 residues. Trimming removed 5 bases from V and 11 bases from J, with 13 bases in between. CDR3 protein: CASSKMGLPPLHF. The CDR3 bases are TGTGCCAGCAGCAAGATGGGACTGCCACCCCTCCACTTT. Complete variable domain (other parts from reference TRBV7-6 and TRBJ1-6): GAGVSQSPRYKVTKRGQDVALRCDPISGHVSLYWYRQALGQGPEFLTYFNYEAQQDKSGLPNDRFSAERPEGSISTLTIQRTEQRDSAMYRCASSKMGLPPLHFGNGTRLTVT.

V and J are TRBV5-1 and TRBJ2-7; 15 nucleotides agree with TRBD2. This CDR3 region has 13 residues. The germline V gene has CDR1 SGHRS and CDR2 YFSETQ. Unmatched junction bases numbered 1, after V lost 8 bases and J lost 4 bases. The CDR3 region is CASGLAGGYEQYF. The CDR3 DNA is TGCGCCAGTGGACTAGCGGGGGGGTACGAGCAGTACTTC.

The table lists this clone with a few counts. CDR3 region: CASSTGQLNTEAFF. CDR3 bases: TGTGCCAGCAGCACCGGACAGTTGAACACTGAAGCTTTCTTT. V gene TRBV9 combines with J gene TRBJ1-1; D may be TRBD1 (6 bases). V dropped 4 bases and J dropped 0 bases, with 10 bases sitting between them. The germline CDR1 and CDR2 sequences are SGDLS and YYNGEE. The CDR3 loop spans 14 amino acids.

This clone has a handful of counts. The chain recombines TRBV5-4 with TRBJ1-2; D call uncertain. Trimming took 2 bases from V and 2 from J, leaving 10 bases between them. From germline, CDR1 is SGHNT and CDR2 YYREEE (reference sequence). The CDR3 is 14 residues long. The CDR3 sequence: CASSLTGRNYGYTF. The CDR3, as DNA: TGTGCCAGCAGCTTAACCGGGCGCAACTATGGCTACACCTTC.

The chain is built from TRBV4-1 and TRBJ2-4; D is possibly TRBD1 (5 bases). The CDR3 has 14 amino acids. The germline V gene has CDR1 MGHRA and CDR2 YSYEKL. V was shortened by 3 bases and J by 7 bases, with 13 bases between the two germline ends. The chain's CDR3 is CASSQGLRANIQYF. The CDR3 DNA sequence: TGCGCCAGCAGCCAGGGGCTTCGGGCGAACATTCAGTACTTC.

This chain uses TRBV4-1 with TRBJ1-4; 7 positions agree with TRBD1. With 0 bases clipped from V and 8 bases from J, the junction kept 18 bases outside the gene matches. The CDR3 sequence is 19 residues long. Germline V CDR1 and CDR2: MGHRA, YSYEKL. The CDR3: CASSQDLVDRYLRREKLFF. The CDR3 DNA reads as TGCGCCAGCAGCCAAGATCTGGTGGACAGGTACCTAAGGCGGGAAAAACTGTTTTTT.

V and J are TRBV5-4 and TRBJ1-1; no clear D. The V gene's germline CDR1 is SGHNT and CDR2 YYREEE (reference sequence). V lost 4 bases and J lost 0, with 13 bases in between. The CDR3 sequence is 15 residues long. CDR3 loop: CASSPGSLMNTEAFF. The CDR3, as DNA: TGTGCCAGCAGCCCAGGCAGTCTGATGAACACTGAAGCTTTCTTT.

The chain links TRBV19 to TRBJ2-6, with D perhaps assigned TRBD1 or TRBD2 (5 bases each). The germline V and J ends were trimmed by 7 bases and 4 bases, with 17 bases remaining between them. The CDR3 spans 16 residues. Germline loops: CDR1 LNHDA, CDR2 SQIVND (reference sequence). The CDR3 DNA reads TGTGCCAGTAATCGCCGCCCAGGGACGGGGGCCAACGTCCTGACTTTC. Protein: CASNRRPGTGANVLTF.

The rearrangement links TRBV19 to TRBJ2-1; a weak D match, TRBD1 (6 bases). Looked up from germline, CDR1 is LNHDA and CDR2 is SQIVND (reference sequence). The CDR3 totals 15 residues. Trimming took 3 bases from V and 5 from J, leaving 14 bases between them. This CDR3 reads CASSMDSLLNNEQFF. DNA of the CDR3: TGTGCCAGTAGTATGGACAGTTTGTTAAACAATGAGCAGTTCTTC. Looking up the rest from reference TRBV19 and TRBJ2-1 gives the full variable domain: DGGITQSPKYLFRKEGQNVTLSCEQNLNHDAMYWYRQDPGQGLRLIYYSQIVNDFQKGDIAEGYSVSREKKESFPLTVTSAQKNPTAFYLCASSMDSLLNNEQFFGPGTRLTVL.

The V call is TRBV2, the J call TRBJ1-2, with D uncertain. The CDR3 is made up of 13 amino acids. Germline lookup yields CDR1 SNHLY and CDR2 FYNNEI. Trimming left V 4 bases short and J 4 bases short, with 10 bases between. The CDR3, as DNA: TGTGCCAGCAGTGTCGGGCAAGTCTATGGCTACACCTTC. Amino acid sequence: CASSVGQVYGYTF.